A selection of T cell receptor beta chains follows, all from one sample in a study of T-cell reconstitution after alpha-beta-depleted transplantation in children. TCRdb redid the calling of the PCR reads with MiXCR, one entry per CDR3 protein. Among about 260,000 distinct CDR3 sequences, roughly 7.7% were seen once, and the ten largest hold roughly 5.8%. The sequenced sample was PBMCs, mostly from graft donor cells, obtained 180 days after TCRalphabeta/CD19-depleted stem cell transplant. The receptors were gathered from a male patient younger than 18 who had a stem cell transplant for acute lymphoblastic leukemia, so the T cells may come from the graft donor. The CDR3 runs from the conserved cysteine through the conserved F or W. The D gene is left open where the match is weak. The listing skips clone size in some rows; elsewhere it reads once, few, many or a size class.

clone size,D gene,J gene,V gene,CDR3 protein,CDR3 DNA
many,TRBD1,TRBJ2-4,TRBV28,CASMQRGPAKNIQYF,TGTGCCAGCATGCAGAGGGGGCCAGCCAAAAACATTCAGTACTTC
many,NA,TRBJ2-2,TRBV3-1,CASSQGRELFF,TGTGCCAGCAGCCAGGGGCGGGAGCTGTTTTTT
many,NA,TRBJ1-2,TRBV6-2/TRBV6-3,CASSSRKTDYGYTF,TGTGCCAGCAGCTCCAGGAAAACGGACTATGGCTACACCTTC
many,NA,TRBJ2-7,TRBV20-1,CSAYSGSYEQYF,TGCAGTGCTTACTCGGGATCCTACGAGCAGTACTTC
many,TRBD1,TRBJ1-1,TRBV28,CASSLRGRRMNTEAFF,TGTGCCAGCAGTCTCAGGGGGCGCAGAATGAACACTGAAGCTTTCTTT
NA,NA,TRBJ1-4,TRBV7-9,CASTVGSATNEKLFF,TGTGCCAGCACTGTAGGGAGTGCAACTAATGAAAAACTGTTTTTT
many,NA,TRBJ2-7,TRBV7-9,CASSIGRYEQYF,TGTGCCAGCAGCATCGGGCGGTACGAGCAGTACTTC
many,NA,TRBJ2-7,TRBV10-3,CAIKALNFDEQYF,TGTGCCATCAAGGCTCTGAACTTCGACGAGCAGTACTTC
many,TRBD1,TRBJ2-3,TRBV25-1,CASSLRGMSTDTQYF,TGTGCCAGCAGTCTCAGGGGGATGAGCACAGATACGCAGTATTTT
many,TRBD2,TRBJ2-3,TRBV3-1,CASSQSRGVKNTDTQYF,TGTGCCAGCAGCCAATCGCGGGGGGTTAAGAACACAGATACGCAGTATTTT
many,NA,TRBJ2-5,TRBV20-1,CSAPQNQETQYF,TGCAGTGCCCCACAAAACCAAGAGACCCAGTACTTC
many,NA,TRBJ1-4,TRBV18,CASSPRGNRVTNEKLFF,TGTGCCAGCTCACCACGGGGAAACAGGGTGACTAATGAAAAACTGTTTTTT
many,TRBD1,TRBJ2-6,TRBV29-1,CSVELVDRAGANVLTF,TGCAGCGTTGAACTGGTTGACAGGGCTGGGGCCAACGTCCTGACTTTC
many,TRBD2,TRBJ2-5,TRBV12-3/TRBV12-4,CASRGLAQETQYF,TGTGCCAGCAGGGGACTAGCCCAAGAGACCCAGTACTTC
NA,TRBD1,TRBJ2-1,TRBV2,CASGETGVYNEQFF,TGTGCCAGCGGGGAGACAGGGGTGTACAATGAGCAGTTCTTC
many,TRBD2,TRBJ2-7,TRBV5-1,CASSEIREAGREQYF,TGCGCCAGCAGCGAAATCCGGGAAGCGGGGAGGGAGCAGTACTTC
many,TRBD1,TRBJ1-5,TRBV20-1,CSAAWGQFNQPQHF,TGCAGTGCCGCATGGGGACAGTTCAATCAGCCCCAGCATTTT
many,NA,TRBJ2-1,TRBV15,CATSGGGPLDDEQFF,TGTGCCACCAGCGGGGGAGGACCTCTAGACGATGAGCAGTTCTTC
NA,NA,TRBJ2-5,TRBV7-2,CASSLAPAETQYF,TGTGCCAGCAGCTTAGCGCCGGCGGAGACCCAGTACTTC
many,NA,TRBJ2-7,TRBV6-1,CASSEASAGVEQYF,TGTGCCAGCAGTGAAGCGTCAGCAGGGGTCGAGCAGTACTTC
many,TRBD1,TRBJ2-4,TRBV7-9,CASSPGTENIQYF,TGTGCCAGCAGCCCAGGGACAGAAAACATTCAGTACTTC
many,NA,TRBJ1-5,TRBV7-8,CASSSGHISNQPQHF,TGTGCCAGCAGCTCGGGACACATTAGCAATCAGCCCCAGCATTTT
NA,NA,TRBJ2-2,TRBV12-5,CASGLVIGELFF,TGTGCTAGTGGTTTAGTTATCGGGGAGCTGTTTTTT
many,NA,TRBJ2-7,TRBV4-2,CASSQLGSGLAYEQYF,TGTGCCAGCAGCCAATTAGGCAGCGGGCTCGCCTACGAGCAGTACTTC
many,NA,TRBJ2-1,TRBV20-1,CSARPSGRNYNEQFF,TGCAGTGCTAGACCCTCGGGGCGGAATTACAATGAGCAGTTCTTC
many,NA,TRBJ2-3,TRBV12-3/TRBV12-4,CASSSGRAPTQYF,TGTGCCAGCAGTTCGGGACGGGCCCCTACGCAGTATTTT
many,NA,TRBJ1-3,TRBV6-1,CASSAQGLSGNTIYF,TGTGCCAGCAGTGCGCAGGGTCTCTCTGGAAACACCATATATTTT
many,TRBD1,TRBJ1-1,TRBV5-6,CASSLAEGQVDTEAFF,TGTGCCAGCAGCTTGGCGGAGGGACAGGTGGACACTGAAGCTTTCTTT
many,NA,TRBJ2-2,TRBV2,CASSWGAAGELFF,TGTGCCAGCAGCTGGGGGGCTGCGGGGGAGCTGTTTTTT
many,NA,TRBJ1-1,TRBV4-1,CASSQDSSLAFF,TGCGCCAGCAGCCAAGATTCGTCCTTGGCTTTCTTT
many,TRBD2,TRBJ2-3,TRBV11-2,CASSSWGSGGLQLNTQYF,TGTGCCAGCAGCTCGTGGGGTAGCGGGGGCCTCCAGTTGAATACGCAGTATTTT
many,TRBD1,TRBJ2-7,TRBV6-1,CATSLRQGPYEQYF,TGTGCCACCTCCCTTCGACAGGGTCCCTACGAGCAGTACTTC
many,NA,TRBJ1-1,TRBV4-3,CASSQDGVTVTEAFF,TGCGCCAGCAGCCAAGATGGGGTTACAGTCACTGAAGCTTTCTTT
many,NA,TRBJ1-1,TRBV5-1,CASSSLTGRGNTEAFF,TGCGCCAGCAGCTCCCTTACGGGCAGGGGGAACACTGAAGCTTTCTTT
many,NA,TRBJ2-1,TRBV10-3,CAISESQGVEFF,TGTGCCATCAGTGAGTCACAGGGTGTTGAGTTCTTC
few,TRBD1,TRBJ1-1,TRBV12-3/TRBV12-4,CASSSQGAFGNTEAFF,TGTGCCAGCAGTTCACAGGGGGCATTCGGGAACACTGAAGCTTTCTTT
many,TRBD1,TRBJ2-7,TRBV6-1,CASSRGQVLEVGSYEQYF,TGTGCCAGCAGTCGGGGACAGGTCCTAGAAGTAGGCTCCTACGAGCAGTACTTC
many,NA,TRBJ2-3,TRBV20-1,CSARAVGNTQYF,TGCAGTGCTAGAGCAGTGGGGAATACGCAGTATTTT
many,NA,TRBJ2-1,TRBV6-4,CASSDRWNEQFF,TGTGCCAGCAGTGACCGTTGGAATGAGCAGTTCTTC
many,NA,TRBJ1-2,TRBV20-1,CSASLGPQGGYTF,TGCAGTGCTAGCCTGGGACCCCAAGGTGGCTACACCTTC
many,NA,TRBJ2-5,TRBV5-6,CASSFSKETQYF,TGTGCCAGCAGCTTCAGTAAAGAGACCCAGTACTTC
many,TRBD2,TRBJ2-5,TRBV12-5,CASALGSGGQETQYF,TGTGCTAGCGCCCTAGGTTCGGGGGGGCAGGAGACCCAGTACTTC
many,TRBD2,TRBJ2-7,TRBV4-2,CASSQDYGGLPSSYEQYF,TGTGCCAGCAGCCAAGACTACGGGGGACTACCGAGCTCCTACGAGCAGTACTTC
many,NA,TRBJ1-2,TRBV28,CASSFRDYGYTF,TGTGCCAGCAGTTTCCGGGACTATGGCTACACCTTC
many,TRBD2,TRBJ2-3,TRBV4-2,CASSPGLAGGRTDTQYF,TGTGCCAGCAGCCCGGGACTAGCGGGAGGCCGCACAGATACGCAGTATTTT
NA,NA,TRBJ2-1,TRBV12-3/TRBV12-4,CASSLPLDGYGSHEQFF,TGTGCCAGCAGCCTCCCCCTCGACGGCTACGGGAGCCATGAGCAGTTCTTC
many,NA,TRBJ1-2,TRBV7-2,CASDGSYGYTF,TGTGCCAGCGACGGTTCCTATGGCTACACCTTC
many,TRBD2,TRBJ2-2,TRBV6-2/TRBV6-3,CASSYPERGDTGELFF,TGTGCCAGCAGTTACCCAGAGCGGGGGGACACCGGGGAGCTGTTTTTT
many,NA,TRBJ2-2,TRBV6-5,CASSYVTGELFF,TGTGCCAGCAGTTACGTTACAGGGGAGCTGTTTTTT
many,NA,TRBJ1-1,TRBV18,CASSPGGNTEAFF,TGTGCCAGCTCACCAGGGGGGAACACTGAAGCTTTCTTT
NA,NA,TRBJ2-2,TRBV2,CASRVTESSTGELFF,TGTGCCAGCAGAGTGACAGAGTCCTCCACCGGGGAGCTGTTTTTT
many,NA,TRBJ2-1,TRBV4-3,CASSQDPGGSFSSYNEQFF,TGCGCCAGCAGCCAAGATCCGGGGGGCAGTTTTAGCTCCTACAATGAGCAGTTCTTC
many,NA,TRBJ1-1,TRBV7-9,CASSRPPGDTEAFF,TGTGCCAGCAGCCGCCCCCCAGGGGACACTGAAGCTTTCTTT
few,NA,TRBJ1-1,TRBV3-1,CASSQDPRIGEAFF,TGTGCCAGCAGCCAAGATCCCCGTATAGGTGAAGCTTTCTTT
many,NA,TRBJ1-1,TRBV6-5,CASSFRGVRDTEAFF,TGTGCCAGCAGTTTTAGAGGGGTTCGGGACACTGAAGCTTTCTTT
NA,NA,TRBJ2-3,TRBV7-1,CASSSLRGPRAQYF,TGTGCCAGCAGCTCCTTGCGGGGCCCTCGGGCGCAGTATTTT
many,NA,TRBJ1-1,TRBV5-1,CASSSNLLQAEAFF,TGCGCCAGCAGCAGTAATCTCTTACAGGCTGAAGCTTTCTTT
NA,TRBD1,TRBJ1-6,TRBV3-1,CASSHGPDRTNSPLHF,TGTGCCAGCAGCCATGGGCCGGACAGGACTAATTCACCCCTCCACTTT
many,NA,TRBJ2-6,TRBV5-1,CASTLEPGANVLTF,TGCGCCAGCACCCTGGAACCTGGGGCCAACGTCCTGACTTTC
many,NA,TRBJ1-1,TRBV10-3,CAIRPGQNTEAFF,TGTGCCATCCGACCCGGACAGAACACTGAAGCTTTCTTT